A selection of T cell receptor beta chains follows, all from one sample in a study of cytomegalovirus exposure and HLA in healthy donors. Only in-frame clones appear in the TCRdb table, and some are missing; sequencing was by immunoSEQ multiplex PCR. The sample includes 150,000 to 200,000 clones, roughly 83% of them seen just once. What was sequenced was PBMCs. The origin of the receptors is a woman aged 45-60 years in good health and CMV-seronegative. Each CDR3 is given with its conserved first and last residue. A D gene is named only where the DNA matches it firmly. The size entry is marked missing in some rows and otherwise reads once, few, many or a size class.

clone_size	v_call	d_call	j_call	cdr3_nt	cdr3_aa
NA	TRBV7-9	TRBD1	TRBJ2-2	TGTTCCAGCCCCGGGACAGGGCGCACCGGGGAGCTGTTTTTT	CSSPGTGRTGELFF
NA	TRBV5-1	TRBD2	TRBJ2-2	TGCGCCAGCAGTTTCCAGACTAGCGTCGCGAACACCGGGGAGCTGTTTTTT	CASSFQTSVANTGELFF
NA	TRBV6-6	TRBD1	TRBJ1-2	TGTGCCAGCGGACCCTCCCACAGGGGTGGCTACACCTTC	CASGPSHRGGYTF
NA	TRBV7-9	NA	TRBJ2-7	TGTGCCAGCAGCCCAGGCCGGAGAGACTACGAGCAGTACTTC	CASSPGRRDYEQYF
once	TRBV19	NA	TRBJ2-1	TGTGCCAGTAGTATCGATCAGGGTCCCTACAATGAGCAGTTCTTC	CASSIDQGPYNEQFF
NA	TRBV6-1	TRBD2	TRBJ2-3	TGTGCCAGCAGTGAACTCCTAGCGGGGGGATCACGGAGGGATACGCAGTATTTT	CASSELLAGGSRRDTQYF
NA	TRBV27	TRBD1	TRBJ1-1	TGTGCCAGCAAAACAGGGGGTTTCACTGAAGCTTTCTTT	CASKTGGFTEAFF
NA	TRBV27	TRBD1	TRBJ2-7	TGTGCCAGCAGCTATTACCCCCCCCCAGGGGGCTCCTACGAGCAGTACTTC	CASSYYPPPGGSYEQYF
NA	TRBV6-5	TRBD1	TRBJ1-4	TGTGCCAGCAGTTCCCAGGGGGCCGCTGAAAAACTGTTTTTT	CASSSQGAAEKLFF
NA	TRBV4-2	TRBD1	TRBJ1-4	TGTGCCAGCAGCCAAGCGGGGACAGAGAATGAAAAACTGTTTTTT	CASSQAGTENEKLFF
NA	TRBV30	TRBD2	TRBJ2-7	TGTGCCTGGACCCCTCCCTATAGCGGGGGGTCCTACGAGCAGTACTTC	CAWTPPYSGGSYEQYF
NA	TRBV2	NA	TRBJ2-7	TGTGCCAGCAGTGACAGGGTCAACGAGCAGTACTTC	CASSDRVNEQYF
few	TRBV29-1	TRBD2	TRBJ2-3	TGCAGCGTTGAGGGAGCGGGAGTTTATTCAGATACGCAGTATTTT	CSVEGAGVYSDTQYF
NA	TRBV28	NA	TRBJ1-5	TGTGCCAGCAGACTCCCAATGCCAGGTCAGCCCCAGCATTTT	CASRLPMPGQPQHF
NA	TRBV15	NA	TRBJ2-2	TGTGCCACCAGCAGAGATCGAGGACAATCTTTCACCGGGGAGCTGTTTTTT	CATSRDRGQSFTGELFF
NA	TRBV27	TRBD1	TRBJ1-1	TGTGCCACTCGCAGGGGGCGCACTGAAGCTTTCTTT	CATRRGRTEAFF
NA	TRBV5-1	NA	TRBJ2-4	TGCGCCAGCAGCGCCCCCGGACAGAACCAGTACTTC	CASSAPGQNQYF
NA	TRBV28	TRBD1	TRBJ1-5	TGTGCCAGCAGTTCCCGGGACAGGGTCTTTCATCAGCCCCAGCATTTT	CASSSRDRVFHQPQHF
NA	TRBV9	TRBD1	TRBJ1-3	TGTGCCAGCAGCGTAGGGACAGGGGCGGGAAACACCATATATTTT	CASSVGTGAGNTIYF
few	TRBV5-1	TRBD1	TRBJ2-7	TGCGCCAGCAGCTTAACCGGGACAGGGAACCAGCAGTACTTC	CASSLTGTGNQQYF
NA	TRBV5-1	NA	TRBJ1-1	TGCGCCAGCAGCAGTTATGGACAGCCGAACACTGAAGCTTTCTTT	CASSSYGQPNTEAFF
NA	TRBV27	NA	TRBJ1-5	TGTGCCAGCAGTTTGAGGCCAAGTCAGCCCCAGCATTTT	CASSLRPSQPQHF
NA	TRBV19	TRBD2	TRBJ2-5	TGTGCCAGTAGTATTGACGGGAGGGGCCAAGAGACCCAGTACTTC	CASSIDGRGQETQYF
once	TRBV28	NA	TRBJ1-5	TGTGCCAGCAGTTTTTACGGGGGTCAGCCCCAGCATTTT	CASSFYGGQPQHF
NA	TRBV5-1	NA	TRBJ1-2	TGCGCCAGCACCCCAAGCGGTGGGGTATACTATGGCTACACCTTC	CASTPSGGVYYGYTF
few	TRBV6-6	NA	TRBJ1-1	TGTGCCAGCAGTTTTGACTACGGCCTGAACACTGAAGCTTTCTTT	CASSFDYGLNTEAFF
NA	TRBV7-2	TRBD1	TRBJ2-4	TGTGCCAGCAGCCCCCAGGACAGGGGGGGAAACATTCAGTACTTC	CASSPQDRGGNIQYF